These 17 T cell receptor beta chains originate from one sample sequenced in a study of CD8+CD57+ T cells in acquired aplastic anemia (dated by TCRdb to between 2018 and 2020). TCRdb lists the instrument as Illumina HiSeq 2000. Genomic DNA was used as template for profiling of TCR beta VDJ combinations and CDR3 sequences. TCRdb reanalyzed the raw reads on its own, using fastp at Q25 for trimming and MiXCR for clone calling, and kept in-frame beta chains. Every distinct CDR3 protein forms one entry, paired with its most common genes and DNA. Within this sample are 300,000 or so distinct CDR3 sequences, with 45% to 70% of them counted one time only. The ten most abundant clones make up under 8.5% of the sample. What was sequenced was sorted CD4+, CD8+, or CD8+CD57+ T cells (not recorded which) from PBMCs. These receptors were taken from a human donor with severe aplastic anemia or a healthy control (not recorded which).

The CDR3 loop is CASSVRLDSTDTQYF. DNA of the CDR3: TGTGCCAGCAGCGTTCGACTAGACAGCACAGATACGCAGTATTTT. The J gene is TRBJ2-3, the V gene TRBV9, with a possible D match to TRBD2 (6 bases). Trimming shortened V by 2 bases and J by 0 bases, and 10 bases separated the two germline ends. The CDR3 has 15 residues. From germline, CDR1 is SGDLS and CDR2 YYNGEE.

The genes are TRBV6-4 and TRBJ2-3, with D perhaps TRBD1 or TRBD2 (6 bases each). The V and J ends lost 8 bases and 2 bases respectively, with 11 bases between them. Germline V CDR1 and CDR2: MRHNA, SNTAGT. The CDR3 is made up of 13 amino acids. CDR3 nucleotide sequence: TGTGCCAGCGGTGCGGGACACACAGATACGCAGTATTTT. Residues: CASGAGHTDTQYF.

V and J are TRBV9 and TRBJ2-5; tentatively, D is TRBD1 (5 bases). V lost 4 bases and J 2 bases, leaving 21 bases between the germline ends. Germline values: CDR1 SGDLS, CDR2 YYNGEE. The CDR3 has 17 amino acids. CDR3 DNA sequence: TGTGCCAGCAGCTTAGGGCAAACCCCAGGGCGGCAAGAGACCCAGTACTTC. This codes for CASSLGQTPGRQETQYF. The complete variable domain, with remaining parts taken from reference TRBV9 and TRBJ2-5, reads DSGVTQTPKHLITATGQRVTLRCSPRSGDLSVYWYQQSLDQGLQFLIQYYNGEERAKGNILERFSAQQFPDLHSELNLSSLELGDSALYFCASSLGQTPGRQETQYFGPGTRLLVL.

The chain recombines TRBV2 with TRBJ1-2; D call uncertain. This CDR3 is 15 amino acids long. The V and J ends lost 2 bases and 1 base respectively, with 11 bases between them. Germline-derived CDR1 and CDR2 are SNHLY and FYNNEI. The CDR3 sequence is CASSESPAINYGYTF. In nucleotides, the CDR3 is TGTGCCAGCAGTGAATCTCCAGCGATTAACTATGGCTACACCTTC.

The V and J genes are TRBV20-1 and TRBJ1-1; no clear D gene. Germline V gene sequence: CDR1 DFQATT, CDR2 SNEGSKA (reference sequence). V lost 8 bases, J lost 0 bases, and 10 bases lay in between. This CDR3 spans 12 amino acids. The CDR3 nucleotides read TGCAGTCCGGAAGGGATGAACACTGAAGCTTTCTTT. This sequence encodes CSPEGMNTEAFF.

This chain uses TRBV20-1 with TRBJ2-7; a possible D gene is TRBD1 (5 bases). CDR1 DFQATT and CDR2 SNEGSKA come from the germline V gene (reference sequence). V was cut by 3 bases and J by 4 bases, with 13 bases left in between. The CDR3 sequence is 13 residues long. The CDR3 bases are TGCAGTGCTAGGGGGCCCAGGGTATACGAGCAGTACTTC. It is translated as CSARGPRVYEQYF.

The rearrangement joins TRBV29-1 to TRBJ1-2; D is possibly TRBD1 (6 bases). The germline V gene encodes CDR1 SQVTM and CDR2 ANQGSEA. The CDR3 is 13 residues long. V was pared by 8 bases and J by 8 bases, with 21 bases between. Here the CDR3 DNA reads TGCAGCACCCCCCAACAGGGATCGGAGGGCTACACCTTC. Its protein is CSTPQQGSEGYTF.

This clonotype showed up many times. This chain connects TRBV6-6 to TRBJ2-7; 12 bases align to TRBD2. From germline, CDR1 is MNHNY and CDR2 SVGAGI (reference sequence). The CDR3 is 16 amino acids. V shed 6 bases, J shed 0 bases, and the junction held 6 bases outside the gene matches. In DNA form, the CDR3 reads TGTGCCAGCAGGACTAGCGGGGGCGACAGCTCCTACGAGCAGTACTTC. Its protein product is CASRTSGGDSSYEQYF.

The chain uses TRBV7-9 and TRBJ1-2; weak D call: TRBD1 (6 bases). Germline CDR1 and CDR2: SEHNR and FQNEAQ (reference sequence). The CDR3 extends over 15 amino acids. The V gene lost 2 bases and the J gene lost 6 bases, with 16 bases spanning the gap. DNA of the CDR3: TGTGCCAGCAGCTTATACGACAGGTCGGATAATGGCTACACCTTC. The encoded protein is CASSLYDRSDNGYTF.

This clonotype was seen repeatedly, ten times or more. CDR3 in DNA: TGTGCCAGTAGGGGGTCGAGGGGCTACACCTTC. Translation: CASRGSRGYTF. This chain links TRBV19 with TRBJ1-2; D gene uncertain. The V gene lost 6 bases and the J gene lost 8 bases, with 10 bases spanning the gap. This CDR3 has 11 residues. Germline CDR1 is LNHDA and CDR2 is SQIVND (reference sequence).

This clonotype was seen just once. The chain has TRBV18 and TRBJ2-7, with D perhaps TRBD1 (6 bases). The CDR3 length is 14 residues. Trimming removed 3 bases from V and 4 bases from J, with 13 bases in between. Germline V gene sequence: CDR1 KGHSH, CDR2 LQKENI. CDR3 nucleotide sequence: TGTGCCAGCTCACCCCCGGACAGCCAATACGAGCAGTACTTC. This translates into CASSPPDSQYEQYF.

This chain uses TRBV16 with TRBJ2-7; TRBD2 aligns across 9 bases. The CDR3 consists of 16 residues. The trim removed 2 bases at V and 0 bases at J, leaving 5 bases unmatched. Looked up from germline, CDR1 is KGHSY and CDR2 is FQNENV. The CDR3 DNA sequence: TGTGCCAGCAGCCAAGGCGGGGGGGCCAGCTCCTACGAGCAGTACTTC. It codes for CASSQGGGASSYEQYF.

This clonotype was recorded at least ten times. The genes are TRBV20-1 and TRBJ1-5; no firm D call. This CDR3 region has 14 residues. The V gene's germline CDR1 is DFQATT and CDR2 SNEGSKA (reference sequence). Trimming cost V 1 base and J 0 bases, with 7 bases left between them. CDR3 region: CSARGHYSNQPQHF. As DNA, the CDR3 is TGCAGTGCTAGAGGACATTATAGCAATCAGCCCCAGCATTTT.

This clonotype was recorded at least ten times. The gene calls are TRBV5-6 and TRBJ1-1; unclear D gene. The CDR3 loop spans 12 amino acids. The germline V gene has CDR1 SGHDT and CDR2 YYEEEE. Between the trimmed V and J ends, which lost 0 bases and 5 bases, there was a span of 5 bases. CDR3 in amino acids: CASSLVWTEAFF. The CDR3 DNA sequence: TGTGCCAGCAGCTTGGTCTGGACTGAAGCTTTCTTT.

As for this clonotype: Germline is not matched at one junction end, which may reflect a read error. V and J are TRBV9 and TRBJ2-2, with 8 positions matching TRBD1. CDR1 and CDR2 (germline): SGDLS, YYNGEE. CDR3 length equals 17 residues. Here the CDR3 reads CASSLAFGQGNTGELFF. The CDR3 nucleotides are TGCGCCAGCAGCTTGGCCTTCGGACAGGGGAACACCGGGGAGCTGTTTTTT.

The CDR3 protein is CASRVTGRNTGELFF. In nucleotides, the CDR3 is TGTGCCAGTAGAGTAACAGGTCGGAACACCGGGGAGCTGTTTTTT. The chain links TRBV19 to TRBJ2-2; D is perhaps TRBD1 (5 bases). The V end was cut by 6 bases, the J end by 1 base, with 12 bases between. The germline CDR1 and CDR2 sequences are LNHDA and SQIVND (reference sequence). The CDR3 runs 15 residues. Looking up the rest from reference TRBV19 and TRBJ2-2 gives the full variable domain: DGGITQSPKYLFRKEGQNVTLSCEQNLNHDAMYWYRQDPGQGLRLIYYSQIVNDFQKGDIAEGYSVSREKKESFPLTVTSAQKNPTAFYLCASRVTGRNTGELFFGEGSRLTVL.

J is TRBJ2-7 and V is TRBV2; TRBD1 matches at 8 bases. There are 14 residues in the CDR3. CDR1 is SNHLY and CDR2 is FYNNEI in the germline V gene. Unmatched junction bases numbered 5, after V lost 7 bases and J lost 0 bases. CDR3 sequence (DNA): TGTGCCAGCAAACAGGGGGAGGTCTCCTACGAGCAGTACTTC. It specifies CASKQGEVSYEQYF.